This TCR beta chain was identified in a study of T cell repertoires in cytomegalovirus infection. Via MiXCR, TCRdb re-called the reads, giving one row per CDR3 protein. The sample shows more than 200,000 distinct CDR3 sequences, 8% to 9.5% of them seen only once. At least ten counts were recorded for this clonotype. Per the germline V gene, CDR1 is SGHNT and CDR2 is YENEEA. This CDR3 has 17 residues. V was trimmed by 3 bases and J by 2 bases, leaving 17 bases between them. This chain connects TRBV11-3 to TRBJ2-1; TRBD2 might be the D (7 bases). The receptor comes from a human donor in good health (CMV status not recorded). Some clones in this sample may be carry-over from other donors' samples. The source material was PBMCs. CDR3 amino acids: CASSLVLTGGPYNEQFF. The DNA of the CDR3 is TGTGCCAGCAGCTTGGTCTTGACGGGGGGCCCCTACAATGAGCAGTTCTTC.